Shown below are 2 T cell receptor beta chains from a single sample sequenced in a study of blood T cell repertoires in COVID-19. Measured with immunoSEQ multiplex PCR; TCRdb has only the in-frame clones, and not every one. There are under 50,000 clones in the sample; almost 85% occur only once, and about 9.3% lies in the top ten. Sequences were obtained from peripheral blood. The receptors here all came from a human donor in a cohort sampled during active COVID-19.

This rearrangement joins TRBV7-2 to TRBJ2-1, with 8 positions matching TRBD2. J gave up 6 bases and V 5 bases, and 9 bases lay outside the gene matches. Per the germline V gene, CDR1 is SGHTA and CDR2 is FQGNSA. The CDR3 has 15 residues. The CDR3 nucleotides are TGTGCCAGCAGCCGCGGTCCAGCGGGGGCCAATGAGCAGTTCTTC. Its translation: CASSRGPAGANEQFF.

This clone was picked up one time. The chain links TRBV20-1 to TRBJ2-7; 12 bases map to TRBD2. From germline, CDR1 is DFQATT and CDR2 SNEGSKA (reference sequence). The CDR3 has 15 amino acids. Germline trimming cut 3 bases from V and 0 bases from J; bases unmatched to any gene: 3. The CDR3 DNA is TGCAGTGCTAGTGCTAGCGGGGGGGTCTCCTACGAGCAGTACTTC. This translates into CSASASGGVSYEQYF.